These 21 T cell receptor beta chains were sequenced from one sample in a study of cytomegalovirus exposure and HLA in healthy donors (dated 2017 in TCRdb). Library preparation used the immunoSEQ multiplex PCR assay. For the multiplex PCR, a mixture combining 60 forward primers for TCR Vbeta segments and 13 reverse primers for TCR Jbeta segments was used. The clones in this table, taken by TCRdb from immuneACCESS, are in-frame only. Not every clone is retained; where verified, under half of the shortfall comes from an unresolved V gene, and the cause of the rest is unknown. The sample includes some 170,000 clones, with roughly 10% observed a single time. About 1.2% of the sample rests with the top ten. Sequences were obtained from PBMCs. These receptors originate from a woman aged 30 to 39 in good health and CMV-seropositive.

This clone turned up a few times. This chain links TRBV4-1 with TRBJ2-1, with TRBD2 matching over 8 bases. The CDR3 runs 14 residues. J gave up 6 bases and V 5 bases, and 6 bases lay outside the gene matches. Per the germline V gene, CDR1 is MGHRA and CDR2 is YSYEKL. The CDR3 coding sequence is TGCGCCAGCAGCTCGCCGGGACTAGTCAATGAGCAGTTCTTC. It specifies CASSSPGLVNEQFF.

This clone showed up many times. A junction boundary mismatches the germline segment, possibly from a read error. The rearrangement joins TRBV10-1 to TRBJ2-1; 15 positions match TRBD2. Germline assignment: CDR1 WNHNN and CDR2 SYGVQD (reference sequence). The CDR3 runs to 13 residues. This chain's CDR3 is CASSEGLAGGRLF. CDR3 sequence (DNA): TGCGCCAGCAGTGAGGGACTAGCGGGAGGGCGTCTCTTC.

This clone turned up a few times. The chain couples TRBV7-9 to TRBJ1-2; 7 bases align to TRBD1. CDR1 SEHNR and CDR2 FQNEAQ come from the germline V gene (reference sequence). The CDR3 is 13 amino acids. V lost 3 bases and J lost 4; bases outside the gene matches: 2. The CDR3 spells CASSLGQTYGYTF. The CDR3 nucleotides read TGTGCCAGCAGCTTGGGACAGACCTATGGCTACACCTTC. The entire variable domain, with the rest obtained from reference TRBV7-9 and TRBJ1-2, is as follows: DTGVSQNPRHKITKRGQNVTFRCDPISEHNRLYWYRQTLGQGPEFLTYFQNEAQLEKSRLLSDRFSAERPKGSFSTLEIQRTEQGDSAMYLCASSLGQTYGYTFGSGTRLTVV.

The chain is built from TRBV7-9 and TRBJ2-3; TRBD2 matches at 8 bases. The germline V gene has CDR1 SEHNR and CDR2 FQNEAQ (reference sequence). The CDR3 covers 16 residues. V dropped 3 bases and J dropped 4; count of bases not matched to a gene: 9. The CDR3 loop is CASSLGDSGNSDTQYF. The CDR3 nucleotides read TGTGCCAGCAGCTTGGGGGATAGCGGGAACTCAGATACGCAGTATTTT.

This clone was seen many times. The rearrangement links TRBV7-9 to TRBJ2-5, with D unclear. The CDR3 totals 14 residues. Deletions cut 5 bases from V and 0 bases from J, with 10 bases between. Germline CDR1 is SEHNR and CDR2 is FQNEAQ (reference sequence). The CDR3 sequence is CASSRRRDQETQYF. The CDR3, as DNA: TGTGCCAGCAGCCGCAGACGGGACCAAGAGACCCAGTACTTC.

This clone was counted only a few times. This chain joins TRBV6-5 and TRBJ1-2, with D perhaps TRBD1 (6 bases). Germline-derived CDR1 and CDR2 are MNHEY and SVGAGI. Trimming cost V 6 bases and J 3 bases, with 11 bases left between them. The CDR3 extends over 13 amino acids. As DNA, the CDR3 is TGTGCCAGCAGCCGACAGGACTACTATGGCTACACCTTC. It translates to CASSRQDYYGYTF.

The sample holds a few counts of this clone. The J gene is TRBJ1-1, the V gene TRBV19; unclear D gene. V dropped 7 bases and J dropped 0 bases, with 9 bases sitting between them. The CDR3 is made up of 13 amino acids. Germline-derived CDR1 and CDR2 are LNHDA and SQIVND (reference sequence). This CDR3 is CASTDGMNTEAFF. As DNA, the CDR3 is TGTGCCAGTACCGACGGGATGAACACTGAAGCTTTCTTT. Full variable domain (rest looked up from reference TRBV19 and TRBJ1-1): DGGITQSPKYLFRKEGQNVTLSCEQNLNHDAMYWYRQDPGQGLRLIYYSQIVNDFQKGDIAEGYSVSREKKESFPLTVTSAQKNPTAFYLCASTDGMNTEAFFGQGTRLTVV.

This clone has only a few counts. This chain joins TRBV7-9 and TRBJ2-5; no definite D call. V lost 4 bases to trimming and J lost 3 bases, with 3 bases between them. There are 11 residues in the CDR3. The germline V gene has CDR1 SEHNR and CDR2 FQNEAQ (reference sequence). CDR3 protein: CASSYKETQYF. The CDR3, as DNA: TGTGCCAGCAGCTATAAAGAGACCCAGTACTTC. The variable domain in full, completed from reference TRBV7-9 and TRBJ2-5, reads DTGVSQNPRHKITKRGQNVTFRCDPISEHNRLYWYRQTLGQGPEFLTYFQNEAQLEKSRLLSDRFSAERPKGSFSTLEIQRTEQGDSAMYLCASSYKETQYFGPGTRLLVL.

The V gene is TRBV4-2, the J gene TRBJ1-5; TRBD1 agrees at 12 bases. CDR3 length equals 15 residues. Trimming took 4 bases from V and 5 from J; bases not matched to a gene: 3. From germline, CDR1 is LGHNA and CDR2 YNFKEQ. The CDR3 nucleotides are TGTGCCAGCAGCCCGGGACAGGGGGCGCATCAGCCCCAGCATTTT. It translates to CASSPGQGAHQPQHF.

Written as DNA, the CDR3 is TGTGCCAGCACCCCTTCCCCCCGTTACGAGCAGTACTTC. Residues: CASTPSPRYEQYF. The rearrangement joins TRBV7-2 to TRBJ2-7; D call uncertain. The germline V and J ends were trimmed by 7 bases and 4 bases, with 14 bases remaining between them. CDR1 and CDR2 from the germline V gene are SGHTA and FQGNSA. The CDR3 covers 13 residues.

J is TRBJ1-2 and V is TRBV14; D is uncertain. V dropped 1 base and J dropped 9 bases, with 15 bases sitting between them. Germline CDR1 SGHDN, CDR2 FVKESK. The CDR3 loop spans 14 amino acids. The CDR3 DNA reads as TGTGCCAGCAGCCAAGCCCCCGGGAGGGTTCGCTACACCTTC. It encodes CASSQAPGRVRYTF.

The sample holds a few counts of this clone. The chain recombines TRBV6-1 with TRBJ1-3, with D unclear. The CDR3 totals 14 residues. The germline CDR1 and CDR2 sequences are MNHNS and SASEGT. Between the trimmed V and J ends, which lost 3 bases and 8 bases, there was a span of 14 bases. CDR3 nucleotides: TGTGCCAGCAGTGAGAGGGATTATAGAGACACCATATATTTT. This encodes CASSERDYRDTIYF.

The chain joins TRBV7-9 to TRBJ2-1; 13 positions agree with TRBD2. V was clipped by 4 bases and J by 10 bases; unmatched bases: 7. The germline V gene encodes CDR1 SEHNR and CDR2 FQNEAQ (reference sequence). This CDR3 region has 15 residues. The CDR3 coding sequence is TGTGCCAGCAGCTCAGCGGGACTAGCGGGACTAGAGCAGTTCTTC. As protein: CASSSAGLAGLEQFF. The whole variable domain, remainder taken from reference TRBV7-9 and TRBJ2-1, is DTGVSQNPRHKITKRGQNVTFRCDPISEHNRLYWYRQTLGQGPEFLTYFQNEAQLEKSRLLSDRFSAERPKGSFSTLEIQRTEQGDSAMYLCASSSAGLAGLEQFFGPGTRLTVL.

This clone was detected only a few times. The chain carries TRBV29-1 and TRBJ1-3; TRBD1 might be the D (6 bases). CDR3 length: 17 residues. The V gene's germline CDR1 is SQVTM and CDR2 ANQGSEA. V was cut by 4 bases and J by 0 bases, with 19 bases left in between. The CDR3 loop reads CSVGGLPGGISGNTIYF. CDR3 bases: TGCAGCGTTGGGGGGCTTCCGGGCGGAATCTCTGGAAACACCATATATTTT. Using reference TRBV29-1 and TRBJ1-3 for the parts outside the CDR3, the full variable domain is SAVISQKPSRDICQRGTSLTIQCQVDSQVTMMFWYRQQPGQSLTLIATANQGSEATYESGFVIDKFPISRPNLTFSTLTVSNMSPEDSSIYLCSVGGLPGGISGNTIYFGEGSWLTVV.

The chain's CDR3 is CSAVGGTGSGNTIYF. The CDR3, as DNA: TGCAGCGCCGTAGGGGGGACAGGCTCTGGAAACACCATATATTTT. This chain links TRBV29-1 with TRBJ1-3, with 8 bases matching TRBD1. V dropped 7 bases and J dropped 0; count of bases not matched to a gene: 8. This CDR3 has 15 residues. The germline V gene has CDR1 SQVTM and CDR2 ANQGSEA.

The chain has TRBV4-1 and TRBJ2-7; TRBD2 aligns across 9 bases. The CDR3 totals 15 residues. CDR1 and CDR2 from the germline V gene are MGHRA and YSYEKL. J gave up 2 bases and V 4 bases, and 6 bases lay outside the gene matches. The CDR3 DNA sequence: TGCGCCAGCAGCCGTACGAGCGGGGGGACCTACGAGCAGTACTTC. It yields the protein CASSRTSGGTYEQYF.

The chain couples TRBV2 to TRBJ1-2; TRBD1 might be the D (6 bases). This CDR3 comprises 13 residues. The V gene's germline CDR1 is SNHLY and CDR2 FYNNEI. Trimming removed 5 bases from V and 8 bases from J, with 15 bases in between. The CDR3 region is CASSLDSSWGYTF. DNA for the CDR3: TGTGCCAGCAGTCTGGACAGCTCGTGGGGCTACACCTTC.

CDR3: CAWSSSRGGNEKLFF. The CDR3 coding sequence is TGTGCCTGGAGTTCCTCCCGGGGAGGGAATGAAAAACTGTTTTTT. This rearrangement joins TRBV30 to TRBJ1-4, with no clear D. The CDR3 sequence is 15 residues long. Germline V gene data show CDR1 as GTSNPN and CDR2 as SVGIG (reference sequence). The V and J ends lost 2 bases and 5 bases respectively, with 15 bases between them.

The chain carries TRBV30 and TRBJ2-7, with 7 bases matching TRBD2. Germline CDR1 is GTSNPN and CDR2 is SVGIG (reference sequence). V lost 2 bases and J lost 3; bases outside the gene matches: 7. The CDR3 contains 14 residues. The CDR3 sequence: CAWSSSGIFYEQYF. CDR3 sequence (DNA): TGTGCCTGGAGTTCCAGCGGGATATTCTACGAGCAGTACTTC.

This clone was detected a few times. The chain uses TRBV6-6 and TRBJ2-1; 9 bases map to TRBD2. The CDR3 sequence is 14 residues long. Germline V gives CDR1 MNHNY, CDR2 SVGAGI (reference sequence). The junction had 5 bases not matched to a gene; V was cut back by 6 bases and J by 5 bases. As DNA, the CDR3 is TGTGCCAGCAGCTACCTAGCGGGGAACAATGAGCAGTTCTTC. Its translation: CASSYLAGNNEQFF.

V is TRBV7-2 and J is TRBJ2-4, with D possibly TRBD2 on 5 matching bases. This CDR3 region has 16 residues. From germline, CDR1 is SGHTA and CDR2 FQGNSA. V lost 5 bases to trimming and J lost 8 bases, with 22 bases between them. The CDR3 sequence is CASSGPRVLDAHIQYF. The CDR3 DNA sequence: TGTGCCAGCAGCGGGCCGCGGGTGTTGGACGCACACATTCAGTACTTC.